The entry that follows covers one TCR beta chain sequence. This sample is drawn from a study of radiation and T cells in renal cell carcinoma. Produced via immunoSEQ multiplex PCR; TCRdb's table is partial and in-frame only. Here the sample spans about 130,000 clones, approximately 90% being singletons. The germline V gene has CDR1 SGHRS and CDR2 YFSETQ. V lost 4 bases to trimming and J lost 5 bases, with 14 bases between them. CDR3 length equals 14 residues. Sample time point: baseline pretreatment blood. Treatment reported: 15 Gy SBRT to primary tumor, nephrectomy 4 weeks later. Blood was sampled at baseline, 2 weeks and 4 weeks after SBRT.

Source: blood, taken from a patient whose treatment included radiotherapy and nephrectomy. This receptor was identified in a woman between 45 and 60 years old with renal cell carcinoma. The rearrangement links TRBV5-1 to TRBJ2-3, with D tentatively TRBD2 (5 bases). The CDR3 is CASSLGPSGDTQYF. DNA of the CDR3: TGCGCCAGCAGCCTCGGACCGAGCGGAGATACGCAGTATTTT. The full variable domain, completed using reference TRBV5-1 and TRBJ2-3, is KAGVTQTPRYLIKTRGQQVTLSCSPISGHRSVSWYQQTPGQGLQFLFEYFSETQRNKGNFPGRFSGRQFSNSRSEMNVSTLELGDSALYLCASSLGPSGDTQYFGPGTRLTVL.